This is a list of T cell receptor beta chains from one sample in a study of T cell responses to AZD1222 COVID-19 vaccine. Assay used: immunoSEQ multiplex PCR; TCRdb lists only in-frame clones, some missing. The sample carries 150,000 or so clones, about 91% recorded once. Here the sequenced sample was peripheral blood, taken on day 0 of AZD1222 vaccination. The receptor set was obtained from an adult in good health. Both conserved end residues are part of each CDR3. Each record gives: clone size, V gene, J gene, D gene, CDR3 protein, CDR3 DNA. D genes are given only for firm matches. The size of a clone is reported for some rows only, either as once, few or many, or as a class for expanded clones.

abundance: -; v_gene: TRBV18; j_gene: TRBJ2-5; d_gene: -; CDR3aa: CASSPPVREGAQYF; CDR3nt: TGTGCCAGCTCACCACCGGTCAGGGAGGGGGCCCAGTACTTC
abundance: -; v_gene: TRBV19; j_gene: TRBJ1-4; d_gene: -; CDR3aa: CASSMVAATNEKLFF; CDR3nt: TGTGCCAGTAGTATGGTGGCAGCAACTAATGAAAAACTGTTTTTT
abundance: -; v_gene: TRBV7-3; j_gene: TRBJ1-6; d_gene: -; CDR3aa: CASSQTRNSPLHF; CDR3nt: TGTGCCAGCAGCCAGACCAGGAATTCACCCCTCCACTTT
abundance: -; v_gene: TRBV11-3; j_gene: TRBJ1-1; d_gene: -; CDR3aa: CASSLRRGLDTEAFF; CDR3nt: TGTGCCAGCAGCTTAAGAAGGGGTTTGGATACTGAAGCTTTCTTT
abundance: -; v_gene: TRBV5-4; j_gene: TRBJ1-1; d_gene: -; CDR3aa: CASSLTGSENTEAFF; CDR3nt: TGTGCCAGCAGCTTAACAGGGAGCGAGAACACTGAAGCTTTCTTT
abundance: -; v_gene: TRBV10-1; j_gene: TRBJ2-7; d_gene: TRBD2; CDR3aa: CASSDSGLAGGYEQYF; CDR3nt: TGCGCCAGCAGTGATTCTGGACTAGCGGGAGGGTACGAGCAGTACTTC
abundance: -; v_gene: TRBV2; j_gene: TRBJ2-7; d_gene: TRBD2; CDR3aa: CASIVGLAGGFDVVKHF; CDR3nt: TGTGCCAGCATCGTCGGACTAGCGGGAGGGTTTGACGTGGTCAAGCACTTC
abundance: -; v_gene: TRBV2; j_gene: TRBJ2-5; d_gene: -; CDR3aa: CASSEFVASVLGTQYF; CDR3nt: TGTGCCAGCAGTGAGTTTGTGGCATCCGTTTTGGGGACCCAGTACTTC
abundance: -; v_gene: TRBV9; j_gene: TRBJ2-1; d_gene: TRBD1; CDR3aa: CASSIMGQGLQGEQFF; CDR3nt: TGTGCCAGCAGCATAATGGGACAGGGACTACAAGGTGAGCAGTTCTTC
abundance: -; v_gene: TRBV9; j_gene: TRBJ2-7; d_gene: TRBD1; CDR3aa: CASSVDGTDSYEQYF; CDR3nt: TGTGCCAGCAGCGTAGACGGGACAGATTCCTACGAGCAGTACTTC
abundance: -; v_gene: TRBV6-5; j_gene: TRBJ2-3; d_gene: -; CDR3aa: CASSYSEVSGTDTQYF; CDR3nt: TGTGCCAGCAGTTACTCCGAGGTCTCAGGCACAGATACGCAGTATTTT
abundance: -; v_gene: TRBV19; j_gene: TRBJ2-6; d_gene: -; CDR3aa: CASDMSGSGANVLTF; CDR3nt: TGTGCCAGTGATATGTCGGGATCAGGGGCCAACGTCCTGACTTTC
abundance: -; v_gene: TRBV4-1; j_gene: TRBJ2-7; d_gene: -; CDR3aa: CASSPGGGGWSYEQYF; CDR3nt: TGCGCCAGCAGCCCCGGCGGAGGGGGATGGTCCTACGAGCAGTACTTC
abundance: -; v_gene: TRBV4-3; j_gene: TRBJ1-1; d_gene: -; CDR3aa: CASSQDLNTEAFF; CDR3nt: TGCGCCAGCAGCCAAGACTTGAACACTGAAGCTTTCTTT
abundance: -; v_gene: TRBV7-2; j_gene: TRBJ2-2; d_gene: TRBD2; CDR3aa: CASRPNGGANTGELFF; CDR3nt: TGTGCCAGCAGGCCGAACGGGGGGGCCAACACCGGGGAGCTGTTTTTT
abundance: -; v_gene: TRBV19; j_gene: TRBJ1-4; d_gene: -; CDR3aa: CASYPGPWGEKLFF; CDR3nt: TGTGCCAGCTACCCGGGGCCCTGGGGTGAAAAACTGTTTTTT
abundance: -; v_gene: TRBV3-1/TRBV3-2; j_gene: TRBJ2-2; d_gene: -; CDR3aa: CASTGTPDPGAGELFF; CDR3nt: TGTGCCAGCACCGGGACTCCAGACCCCGGCGCCGGGGAGCTGTTTTTT
abundance: few; v_gene: TRBV19; j_gene: TRBJ2-7; d_gene: -; CDR3aa: CASSIGRTYEQYF; CDR3nt: TGTGCCAGTAGTATCGGGCGGACCTACGAGCAGTACTTC
abundance: few; v_gene: TRBV9; j_gene: TRBJ2-7; d_gene: TRBD2; CDR3aa: CASSAGGATYEQYF; CDR3nt: TGTGCCAGCAGCGCCGGGGGGGCTACCTACGAGCAGTACTTC
abundance: -; v_gene: TRBV28; j_gene: TRBJ1-1; d_gene: -; CDR3aa: CASSLVEDGMPNTEAFF; CDR3nt: TGTGCCAGCAGTTTAGTCGAGGACGGTATGCCGAACACTGAAGCTTTCTTT
abundance: -; v_gene: TRBV4-1; j_gene: TRBJ2-7; d_gene: -; CDR3aa: CASRSEVTGPEGEQYF; CDR3nt: TGCGCCAGCAGGTCAGAGGTCACAGGACCTGAGGGCGAGCAGTACTTC
abundance: once; v_gene: TRBV19; j_gene: TRBJ1-5; d_gene: -; CDR3aa: CASKSSGNNQPQHF; CDR3nt: TGTGCCAGTAAAAGTTCAGGGAACAATCAGCCCCAGCATTTT
abundance: -; v_gene: TRBV24-1; j_gene: TRBJ2-2; d_gene: -; CDR3aa: CATSPGTGELFF; CDR3nt: TGTGCCACCTCCCCGGGCACCGGGGAGCTGTTTTTT
abundance: -; v_gene: TRBV27; j_gene: TRBJ1-4; d_gene: -; CDR3aa: CASSRSGPLNGLFF; CDR3nt: TGTGCCAGCAGTAGATCGGGGCCCCTGAACGGACTGTTTTTT
abundance: -; v_gene: TRBV7-9; j_gene: TRBJ2-1; d_gene: -; CDR3aa: CASSLVSQAGSYNEQFF; CDR3nt: TGTGCCAGCAGCTTAGTTTCCCAGGCGGGCTCCTACAATGAGCAGTTCTTC
abundance: few; v_gene: TRBV5-1; j_gene: TRBJ2-1; d_gene: -; CDR3aa: CASSSGLGSSYNEQFF; CDR3nt: TGCGCCAGCAGCTCGGGATTGGGGAGCTCCTACAATGAGCAGTTCTTC
abundance: -; v_gene: TRBV5-4; j_gene: TRBJ1-2; d_gene: TRBD1; CDR3aa: CASSHRDRGNYGYTF; CDR3nt: TGTGCCAGCAGCCACCGGGACAGGGGAAACTATGGCTACACCTTC
abundance: -; v_gene: TRBV24-1; j_gene: TRBJ1-4; d_gene: -; CDR3aa: CATSPGAGEKLFF; CDR3nt: TGTGCCACCAGTCCAGGGGCTGGTGAAAAACTGTTTTTT
abundance: -; v_gene: TRBV3-1/TRBV3-2; j_gene: TRBJ2-3; d_gene: -; CDR3aa: CASSHRSGTHSPSTDTQYF; CDR3nt: TGTGCCAGCAGCCATCGCTCTGGGACTCATTCACCTAGCACAGATACGCAGTATTTT